This TCR beta chain was sequenced for a study of shared clonotypes between healthy human individuals. Study results and limitations: In a handful of donors, about 5% of naive CD4 clonotypes appeared in common.

In regard to this clone: What it recognizes is unknown.

V lost 1 base to trimming and J lost 7 bases, with 11 bases between them. The CDR3 sequence is 14 residues long. Germline V gene data show CDR1 as MNHGY and CDR2 as SVAAGI. It was into CD45RA+ naive and CD45RA-negative memory subsets that the CD4+ cells were split. Some clones are missing from TCRdb's copy, which holds only in-frame ones; the method was immunoSEQ multiplex PCR. This table holds about 2.3 million clones, approximately 93% found once. Sequencing was carried out using naive CD4+ T cells from PBMCs. The subset is: CD45RA+ positively selected. The origin of this receptor is a man in his late teens or twenties in good health. Some clones in this sample may be carry-over from other donors' samples. The V call is TRBV6-9, the J call TRBJ1-5, with no clear D. CDR3 in DNA: TGTGCCAGCAGTTATTTCGGACTTTGGCAGCCCCAGCATTTT. Protein sequence: CASSYFGLWQPQHF.